The following is a T cell receptor (beta chain) sequence with its context. 60 Vbeta and 13 Jbeta primers were used in PCR. TCRdb keeps only in-frame clones here, not all; method: immunoSEQ multiplex PCR. The sample records roughly 120,000 clones, about four fifths being singletons. This record comes from a study of cytomegalovirus exposure and HLA in healthy donors. Germline V gives CDR1 MNHEY, CDR2 SVGAGI. There are 16 residues in the CDR3. The V end was cut by 0 bases, the J end by 8 bases, with 16 bases between. The sample consisted of PBMCs. This receptor was taken from a woman aged 18-29 years in good health and CMV-seronegative. The J gene is TRBJ2-2, the V gene TRBV6-5, with D perhaps TRBD2 (6 bases). The CDR3: CASSYSGTPLYGELFF. As DNA, the CDR3 is TGTGCCAGCAGTTACTCGGGGACTCCCTTGTATGGGGAGCTGTTTTTT.